The present T cell receptor beta chain was sequenced within a study of cytomegalovirus exposure and HLA in healthy donors. A multiplex PCR was run with 60 Vbeta primers and 13 Jbeta primers. Sequencing was performed with immunoSEQ multiplex PCR; in TCRdb, only in-frame clones are kept and a portion is missing. The table has around 220,000 clones, around 85% seen once. This clone was seen only once. The CDR3 has 15 residues. Trimming cost V 4 bases and J 7 bases; bases outside gene matches: 8. Per germline, CDR1 SGHNT and CDR2 YYREEE (reference sequence). V is TRBV5-4 and J is TRBJ1-5, with 10 positions matching TRBD1. This sequence originates from a girl under 10 years old in good health and CMV-seronegative. The sequencing sample was made of PBMCs. CDR3 in amino acids: CASSEGQGGGQPQHF. The CDR3 DNA sequence: TGTGCCAGCAGCGAAGGACAGGGGGGAGGGCAGCCCCAGCATTTT.